This T cell receptor (beta chain) appears in the sequencing data of a study of post-analysis software for immune sequencing data. This clonotype occurred a few times. Incorporated into the TCR beta cDNA libraries were unique molecular identifiers, which served to reduce PCR and sequencing biases. TCRdb fed the PCR reads into MiXCR, producing one record per CDR3 protein. The sample has roughly 700,000 distinct CDR3 sequences, approximately 30% seen once; the top ten hold approximately 0.55%. The receptor was derived from a girl under 18 with multiple sclerosis. The source material was blood.

CDR3 DNA: TGTGCCAGCAGTTTAACTAGTTTAGAGACCCAGTACTTC. This sequence encodes CASSLTSLETQYF. V and J are TRBV28 and TRBJ2-5; tentative D call: TRBD2 (5 bases). Trimming pared 2 bases from V and 4 bases from J, leaving 8 bases between. Germline CDR1 reads MDHEN; CDR2 reads SYDVKM. The CDR3 spans 13 residues. The complete variable domain, with remaining parts taken from reference TRBV28 and TRBJ2-5, reads DVKVTQSSRYLVKRTGEKVFLECVQDMDHENMFWYRQDPGLGLRLIYFSYDVKMKEKGDIPEGYSVSREKKERFSLILESASTNQTSMYLCASSLTSLETQYFGPGTRLLVL.